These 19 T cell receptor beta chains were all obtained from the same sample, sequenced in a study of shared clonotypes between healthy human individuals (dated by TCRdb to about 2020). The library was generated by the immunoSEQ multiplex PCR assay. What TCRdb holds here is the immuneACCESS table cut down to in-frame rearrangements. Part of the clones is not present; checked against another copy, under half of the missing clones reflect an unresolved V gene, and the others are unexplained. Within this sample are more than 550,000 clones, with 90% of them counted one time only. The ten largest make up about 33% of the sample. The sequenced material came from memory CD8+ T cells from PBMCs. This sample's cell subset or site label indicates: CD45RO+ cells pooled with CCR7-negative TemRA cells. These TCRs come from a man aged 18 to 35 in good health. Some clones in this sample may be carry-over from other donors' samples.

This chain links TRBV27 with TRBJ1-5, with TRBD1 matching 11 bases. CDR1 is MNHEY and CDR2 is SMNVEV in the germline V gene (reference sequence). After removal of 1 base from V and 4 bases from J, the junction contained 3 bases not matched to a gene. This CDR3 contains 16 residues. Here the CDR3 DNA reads TGTGCCAGCAGTTTATATGGGACAGGGGGAAATCAGCCCCAGCATTTT. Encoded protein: CASSLYGTGGNQPQHF.

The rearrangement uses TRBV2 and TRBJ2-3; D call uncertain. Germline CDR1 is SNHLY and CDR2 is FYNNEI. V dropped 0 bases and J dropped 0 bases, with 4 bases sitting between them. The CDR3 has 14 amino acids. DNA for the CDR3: TGTGCCAGCAGTGAAGCCGGCAGCACAGATACGCAGTATTTT. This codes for CASSEAGSTDTQYF.

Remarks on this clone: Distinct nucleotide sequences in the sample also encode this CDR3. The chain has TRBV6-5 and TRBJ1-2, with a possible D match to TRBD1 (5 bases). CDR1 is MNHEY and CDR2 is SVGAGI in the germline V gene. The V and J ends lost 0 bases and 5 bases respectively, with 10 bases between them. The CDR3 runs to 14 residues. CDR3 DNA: TGTGCCAGCAGTTACTCAGAGGGGCCGTATGGCTACACCTTC. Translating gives CASSYSEGPYGYTF.

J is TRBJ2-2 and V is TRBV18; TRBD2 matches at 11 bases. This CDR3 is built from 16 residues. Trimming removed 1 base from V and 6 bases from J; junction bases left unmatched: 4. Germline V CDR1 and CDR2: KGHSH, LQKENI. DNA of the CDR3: TGTGCCAGCTCACCACTAGCGGGAGGGCTCGCCGGGGAGCTGTTTTTT. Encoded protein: CASSPLAGGLAGELFF.

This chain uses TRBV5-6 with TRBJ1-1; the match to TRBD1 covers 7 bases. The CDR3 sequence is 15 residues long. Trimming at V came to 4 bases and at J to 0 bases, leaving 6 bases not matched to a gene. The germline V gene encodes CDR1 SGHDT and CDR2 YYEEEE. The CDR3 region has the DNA TGTGCCAGCAGCGAACTGGACAGGATGAACACTGAAGCTTTCTTT. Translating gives CASSELDRMNTEAFF.

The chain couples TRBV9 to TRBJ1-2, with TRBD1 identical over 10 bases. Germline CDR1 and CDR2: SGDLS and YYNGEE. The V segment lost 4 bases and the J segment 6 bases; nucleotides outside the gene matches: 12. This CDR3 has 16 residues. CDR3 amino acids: CASSYRDRGLQDGYTF. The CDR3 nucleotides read TGTGCCAGCAGCTACCGGGACAGGGGTCTCCAGGATGGCTACACCTTC.

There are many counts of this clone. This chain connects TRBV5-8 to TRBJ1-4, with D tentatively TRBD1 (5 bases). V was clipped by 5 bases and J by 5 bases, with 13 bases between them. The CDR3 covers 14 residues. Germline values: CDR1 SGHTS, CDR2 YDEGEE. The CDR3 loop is CASRIGQRNEKLFF. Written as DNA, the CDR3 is TGTGCCAGCAGGATAGGACAAAGAAATGAAAAACTGTTTTTT.

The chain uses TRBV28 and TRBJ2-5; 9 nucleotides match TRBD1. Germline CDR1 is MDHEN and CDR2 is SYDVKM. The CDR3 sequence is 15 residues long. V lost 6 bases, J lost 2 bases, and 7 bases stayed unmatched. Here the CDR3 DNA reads TGTGCCAGCAGCCAGGGACAGGGAGGACAAGAGACCCAGTACTTC. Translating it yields CASSQGQGGQETQYF. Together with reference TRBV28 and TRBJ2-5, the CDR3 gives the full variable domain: DVKVTQSSRYLVKRTGEKVFLECVQDMDHENMFWYRQDPGLGLRLIYFSYDVKMKEKGDIPEGYSVSREKKERFSLILESASTNQTSMYLCASSQGQGGQETQYFGPGTRLLVL.

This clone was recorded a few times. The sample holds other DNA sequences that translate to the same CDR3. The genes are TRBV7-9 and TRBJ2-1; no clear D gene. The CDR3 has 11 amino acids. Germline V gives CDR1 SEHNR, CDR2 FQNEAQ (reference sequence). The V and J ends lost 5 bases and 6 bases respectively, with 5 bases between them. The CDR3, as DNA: TGTGCCAGCAGCGGCCCCAATGAGCAGTTCTTC. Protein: CASSGPNEQFF.

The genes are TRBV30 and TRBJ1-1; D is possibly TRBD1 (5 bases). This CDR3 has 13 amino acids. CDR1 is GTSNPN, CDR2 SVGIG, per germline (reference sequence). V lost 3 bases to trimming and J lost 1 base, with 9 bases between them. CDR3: CAWRGGGNTEAFF. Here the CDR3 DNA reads TGTGCCTGGAGGGGCGGGGGGAACACTGAAGCTTTCTTT. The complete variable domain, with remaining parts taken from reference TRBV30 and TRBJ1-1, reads SQTIHQWPATLVQPVGSPLSLECTVEGTSNPNLYWYRQAAGRGLQLLFYSVGIGQISSEVPQNLSASRPQDRQFILSSKKLLLSDSGFYLCAWRGGGNTEAFFGQGTRLTVV.

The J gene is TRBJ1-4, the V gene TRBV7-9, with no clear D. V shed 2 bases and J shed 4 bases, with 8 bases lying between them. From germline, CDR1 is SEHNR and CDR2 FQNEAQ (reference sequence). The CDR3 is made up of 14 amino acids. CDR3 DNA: TGTGCCAGCAGCTTACGGGAGGTTAATGAAAAACTGTTTTTT. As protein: CASSLREVNEKLFF.

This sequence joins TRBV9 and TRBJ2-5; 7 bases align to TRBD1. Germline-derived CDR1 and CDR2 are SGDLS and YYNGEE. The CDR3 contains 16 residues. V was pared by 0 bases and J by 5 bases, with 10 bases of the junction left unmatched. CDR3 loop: CASSVGGNRGRETQYF. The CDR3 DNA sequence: TGTGCCAGCAGCGTAGGGGGGAACAGGGGCAGGGAGACCCAGTACTTC.

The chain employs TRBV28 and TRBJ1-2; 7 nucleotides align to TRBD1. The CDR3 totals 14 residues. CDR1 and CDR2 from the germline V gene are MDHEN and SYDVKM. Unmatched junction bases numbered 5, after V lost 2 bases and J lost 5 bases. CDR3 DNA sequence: TGTGCCAGCAGTTTACAGGGGGGGACGTATGGCTACACCTTC. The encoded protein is CASSLQGGTYGYTF.

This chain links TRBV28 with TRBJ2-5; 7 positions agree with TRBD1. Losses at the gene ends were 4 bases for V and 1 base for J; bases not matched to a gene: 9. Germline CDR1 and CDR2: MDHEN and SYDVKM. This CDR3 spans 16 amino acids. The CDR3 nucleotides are TGTGCCAGCAGTTCATTGAGGGACAGAACCCAAGAGACCCAGTACTTC. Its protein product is CASSSLRDRTQETQYF.

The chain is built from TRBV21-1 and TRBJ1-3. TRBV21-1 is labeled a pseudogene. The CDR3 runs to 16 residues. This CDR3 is CASSKGRAYSGNTIYF. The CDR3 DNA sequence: TGTGCCAGCAGCAAAGGCCGGGCCTACTCTGGAAACACCATATATTTT.

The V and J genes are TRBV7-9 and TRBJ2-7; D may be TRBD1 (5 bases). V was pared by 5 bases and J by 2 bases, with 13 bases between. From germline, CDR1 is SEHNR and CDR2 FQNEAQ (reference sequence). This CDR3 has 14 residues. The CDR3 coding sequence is TGTGCCAGCAGCCAAACCGGACATCCCTACGAGCAGTACTTC. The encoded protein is CASSQTGHPYEQYF.

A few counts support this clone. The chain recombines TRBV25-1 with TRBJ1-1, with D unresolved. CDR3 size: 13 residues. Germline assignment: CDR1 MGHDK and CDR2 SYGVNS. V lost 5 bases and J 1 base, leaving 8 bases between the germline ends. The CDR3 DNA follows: TGTGCCAGCAGTTCAGTGGGGAACACTGAAGCTTTCTTT. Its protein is CASSSVGNTEAFF.

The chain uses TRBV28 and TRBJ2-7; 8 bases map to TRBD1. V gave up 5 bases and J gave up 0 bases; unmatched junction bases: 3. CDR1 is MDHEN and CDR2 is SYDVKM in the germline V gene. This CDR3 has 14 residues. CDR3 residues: CASSIQGVSYEQYF. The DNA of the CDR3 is TGTGCCAGCAGTATACAGGGGGTCTCCTACGAGCAGTACTTC. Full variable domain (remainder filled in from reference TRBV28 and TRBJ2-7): DVKVTQSSRYLVKRTGEKVFLECVQDMDHENMFWYRQDPGLGLRLIYFSYDVKMKEKGDIPEGYSVSREKKERFSLILESASTNQTSMYLCASSIQGVSYEQYFGPGTRLTVT.

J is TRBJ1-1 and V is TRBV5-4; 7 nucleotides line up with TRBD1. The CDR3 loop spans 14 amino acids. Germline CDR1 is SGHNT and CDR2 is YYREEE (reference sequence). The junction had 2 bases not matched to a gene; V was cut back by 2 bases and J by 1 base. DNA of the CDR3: TGTGCCAGCAGCTTAGGACAGGAGAACACTGAAGCTTTCTTT. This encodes CASSLGQENTEAFF.